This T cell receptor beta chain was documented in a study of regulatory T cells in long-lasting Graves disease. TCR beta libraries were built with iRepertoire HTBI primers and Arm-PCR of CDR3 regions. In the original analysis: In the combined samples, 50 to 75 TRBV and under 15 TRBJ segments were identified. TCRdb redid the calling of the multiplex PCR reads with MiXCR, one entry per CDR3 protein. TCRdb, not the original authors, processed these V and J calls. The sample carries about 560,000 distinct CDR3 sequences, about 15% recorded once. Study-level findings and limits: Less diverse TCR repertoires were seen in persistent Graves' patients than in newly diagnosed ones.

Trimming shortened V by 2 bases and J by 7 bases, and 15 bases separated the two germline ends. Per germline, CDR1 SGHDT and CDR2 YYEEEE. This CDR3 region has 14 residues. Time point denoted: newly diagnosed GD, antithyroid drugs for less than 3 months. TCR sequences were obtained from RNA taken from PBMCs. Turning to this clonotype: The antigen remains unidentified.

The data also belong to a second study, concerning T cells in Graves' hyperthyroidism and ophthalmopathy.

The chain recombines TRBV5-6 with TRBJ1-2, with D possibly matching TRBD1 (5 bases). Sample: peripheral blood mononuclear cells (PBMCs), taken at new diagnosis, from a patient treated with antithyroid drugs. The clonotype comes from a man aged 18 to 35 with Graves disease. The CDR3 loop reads CASSFRAEGGGYTF. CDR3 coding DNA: TGTGCCAGCAGCTTCAGGGCCGAGGGCGGTGGCTACACCTTC. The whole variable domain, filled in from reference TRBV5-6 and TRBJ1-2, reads DAGVTQSPTHLIKTRGQQVTLRCSPKSGHDTVSWYQQALGQGPQFIFQYYEEEERQRGNFPDRFSGHQFPNYSSELNVNALLLGDSALYLCASSFRAEGGGYTFGSGTRLTVV.